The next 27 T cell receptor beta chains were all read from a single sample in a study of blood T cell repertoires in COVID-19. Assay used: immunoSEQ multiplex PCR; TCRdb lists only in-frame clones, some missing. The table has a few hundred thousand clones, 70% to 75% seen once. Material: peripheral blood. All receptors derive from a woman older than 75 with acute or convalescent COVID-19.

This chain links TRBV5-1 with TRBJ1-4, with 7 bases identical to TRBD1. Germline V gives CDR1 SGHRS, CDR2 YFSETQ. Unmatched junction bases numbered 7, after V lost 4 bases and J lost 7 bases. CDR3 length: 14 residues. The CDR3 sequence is CASSTGTVGEKLFF. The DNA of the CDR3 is TGCGCCAGCAGCACCGGGACAGTGGGTGAAAAACTGTTTTTT. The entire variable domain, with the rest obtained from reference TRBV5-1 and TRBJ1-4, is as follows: KAGVTQTPRYLIKTRGQQVTLSCSPISGHRSVSWYQQTPGQGLQFLFEYFSETQRNKGNFPGRFSGRQFSNSRSEMNVSTLELGDSALYLCASSTGTVGEKLFFGSGTQLSVL.

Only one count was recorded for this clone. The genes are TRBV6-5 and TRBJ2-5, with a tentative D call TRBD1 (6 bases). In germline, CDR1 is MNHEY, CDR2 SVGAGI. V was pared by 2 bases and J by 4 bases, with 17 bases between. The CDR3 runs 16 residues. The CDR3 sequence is CASSYLPRQAGETQYF. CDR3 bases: TGTGCCAGCAGTTACCTACCCCGACAGGCGGGAGAGACCCAGTACTTC.

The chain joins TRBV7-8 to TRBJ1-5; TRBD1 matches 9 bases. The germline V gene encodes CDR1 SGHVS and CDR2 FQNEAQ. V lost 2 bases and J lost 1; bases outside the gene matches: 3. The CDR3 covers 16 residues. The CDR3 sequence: CASSLRDRESNQPQHF. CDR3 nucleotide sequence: TGTGCCAGCAGCTTAAGGGACAGGGAGAGCAATCAGCCCCAGCATTTT.

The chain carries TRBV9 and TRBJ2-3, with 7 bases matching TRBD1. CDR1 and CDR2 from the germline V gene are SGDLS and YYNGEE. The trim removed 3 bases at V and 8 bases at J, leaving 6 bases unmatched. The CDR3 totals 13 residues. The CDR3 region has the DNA TGTGCCAGCAGCGGACAGGGAGTTGGTACGCAGTATTTT. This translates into CASSGQGVGTQYF.

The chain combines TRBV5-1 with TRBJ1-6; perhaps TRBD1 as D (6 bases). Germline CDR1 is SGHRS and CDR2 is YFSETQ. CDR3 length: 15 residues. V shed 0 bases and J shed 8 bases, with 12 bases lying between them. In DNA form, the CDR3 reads TGCGCCAGCAGCTTGGCCGGGACAACGGATTCACCCCTCCACTTT. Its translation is CASSLAGTTDSPLHF.

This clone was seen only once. CDR3 nucleotide sequence: TGTGCCAGCAGCTTCCGGGACAGATTGAACACTGAAGCTTTCTTT. Protein: CASSFRDRLNTEAFF. The J gene is TRBJ1-1, the V gene TRBV7-8; 7 bases fit TRBD1. The CDR3 runs to 15 residues. Per the germline V gene, CDR1 is SGHVS and CDR2 is FQNEAQ. The V gene end was trimmed by 3 bases and the J gene end by 0 bases; junction bases not matched to a gene: 4.

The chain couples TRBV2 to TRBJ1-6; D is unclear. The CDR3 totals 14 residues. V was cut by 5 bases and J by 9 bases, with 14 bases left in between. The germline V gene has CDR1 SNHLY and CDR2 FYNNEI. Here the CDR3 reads CASSLRAPGSPLHF. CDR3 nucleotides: TGTGCCAGCAGTCTCCGCGCGCCAGGTTCACCCCTCCACTTT.

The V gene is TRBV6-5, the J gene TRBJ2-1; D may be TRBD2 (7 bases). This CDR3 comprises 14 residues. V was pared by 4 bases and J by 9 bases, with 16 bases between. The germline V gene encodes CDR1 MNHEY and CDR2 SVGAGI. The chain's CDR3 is CASSFPGGAGEQFF. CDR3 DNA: TGTGCCAGCAGTTTCCCTGGGGGGGCAGGTGAGCAGTTCTTC.

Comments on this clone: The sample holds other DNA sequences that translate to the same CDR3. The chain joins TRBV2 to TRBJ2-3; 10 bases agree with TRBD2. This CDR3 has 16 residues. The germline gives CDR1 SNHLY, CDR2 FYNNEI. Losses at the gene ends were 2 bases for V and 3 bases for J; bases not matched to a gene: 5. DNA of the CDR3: TGTGCCAGCAGTGAACTAGCGGGAGTAGGGACAGATACGCAGTATTTT. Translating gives CASSELAGVGTDTQYF.

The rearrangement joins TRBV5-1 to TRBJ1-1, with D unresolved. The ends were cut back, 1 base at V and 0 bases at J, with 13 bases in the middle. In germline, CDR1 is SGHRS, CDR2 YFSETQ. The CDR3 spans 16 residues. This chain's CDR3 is CASSLFQVDLNTEAFF. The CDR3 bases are TGCGCCAGCAGCTTGTTCCAGGTTGATTTGAACACTGAAGCTTTCTTT.

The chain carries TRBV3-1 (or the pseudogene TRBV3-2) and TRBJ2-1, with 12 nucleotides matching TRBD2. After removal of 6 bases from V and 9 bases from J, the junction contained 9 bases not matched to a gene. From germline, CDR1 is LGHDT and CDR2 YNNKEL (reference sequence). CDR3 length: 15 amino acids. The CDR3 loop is CASSATSGRLGEQFF. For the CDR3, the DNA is TGTGCCAGCAGTGCGACTAGCGGGAGATTGGGTGAGCAGTTCTTC.

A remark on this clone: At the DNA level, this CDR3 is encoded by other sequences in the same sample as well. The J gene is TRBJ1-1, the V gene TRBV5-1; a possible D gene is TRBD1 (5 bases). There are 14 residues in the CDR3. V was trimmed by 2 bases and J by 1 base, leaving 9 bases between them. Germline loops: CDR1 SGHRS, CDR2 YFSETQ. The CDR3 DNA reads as TGCGCCAGCAGCTTAGGGGCGTCGAACACTGAAGCTTTCTTT. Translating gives CASSLGASNTEAFF.

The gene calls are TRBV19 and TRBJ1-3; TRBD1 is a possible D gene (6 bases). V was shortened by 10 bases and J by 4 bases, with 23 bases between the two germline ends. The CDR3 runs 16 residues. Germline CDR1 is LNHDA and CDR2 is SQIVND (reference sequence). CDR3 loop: CATRPRGGIVGNTIYF. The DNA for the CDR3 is TGTGCCACTCGTCCTCGGGGGGGCATAGTCGGAAACACCATATATTTT.

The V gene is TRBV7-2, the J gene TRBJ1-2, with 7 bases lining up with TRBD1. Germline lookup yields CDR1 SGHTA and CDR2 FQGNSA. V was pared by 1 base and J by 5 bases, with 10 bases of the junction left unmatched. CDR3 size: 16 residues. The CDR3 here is CASSLVVGGAGYGYTF. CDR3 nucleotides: TGTGCCAGCAGCTTAGTTGTAGGGGGCGCTGGATATGGCTACACCTTC.

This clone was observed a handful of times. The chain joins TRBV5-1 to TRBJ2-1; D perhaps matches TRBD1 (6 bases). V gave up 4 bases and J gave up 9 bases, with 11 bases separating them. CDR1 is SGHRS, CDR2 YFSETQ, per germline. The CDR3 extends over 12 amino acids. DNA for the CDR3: TGCGCCAGCAGCCAGCAGGGGACTGAGCAGTTCTTC. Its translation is CASSQQGTEQFF.

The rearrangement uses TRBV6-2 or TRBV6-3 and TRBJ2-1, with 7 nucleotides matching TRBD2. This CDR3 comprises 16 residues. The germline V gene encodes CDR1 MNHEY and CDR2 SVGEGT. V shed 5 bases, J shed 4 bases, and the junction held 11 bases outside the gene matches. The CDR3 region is CASSRRLAREYNEQFF. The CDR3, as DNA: TGTGCCAGCAGTCGCCGACTAGCTCGGGAATACAATGAGCAGTTCTTC.

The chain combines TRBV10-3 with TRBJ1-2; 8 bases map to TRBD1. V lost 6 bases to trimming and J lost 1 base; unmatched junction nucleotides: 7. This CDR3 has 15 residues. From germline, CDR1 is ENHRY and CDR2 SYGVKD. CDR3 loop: CAIRKTGVLNYGYTF. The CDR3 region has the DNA TGTGCCATCAGAAAGACAGGGGTGCTTAACTATGGCTACACCTTC.

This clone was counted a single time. Written as DNA, the CDR3 is TGCGCCAGCAGCGGACAGGGGGCGAACTATGGCTACACCTTC. Protein: CASSGQGANYGYTF. The chain uses TRBV5-1 and TRBJ1-2; 11 positions match TRBD1. This CDR3 is 14 amino acids long. Germline-derived CDR1 and CDR2 are SGHRS and YFSETQ. The junction had 1 base not matched to a gene; V was cut back by 4 bases and J by 2 bases.

This CDR3 is CASSQDITDTQYF. The DNA of the CDR3 is TGTGCCAGCAGCCAAGATATCACAGATACGCAGTATTTT. This chain connects TRBV3-1 (or the pseudogene TRBV3-2) to TRBJ2-3, with D unresolved. Trimming cost V 0 bases and J 2 bases, with 3 bases left between them. The germline V gene encodes CDR1 LGHDT and CDR2 YNNKEL (reference sequence). CDR3 size: 13 residues.

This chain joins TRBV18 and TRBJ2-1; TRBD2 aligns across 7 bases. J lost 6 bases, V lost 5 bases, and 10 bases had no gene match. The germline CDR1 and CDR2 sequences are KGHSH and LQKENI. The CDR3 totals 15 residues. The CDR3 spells CASSTTGGIGNEQFF. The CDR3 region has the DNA TGTGCCAGCTCAACAACCGGGGGGATCGGCAATGAGCAGTTCTTC.

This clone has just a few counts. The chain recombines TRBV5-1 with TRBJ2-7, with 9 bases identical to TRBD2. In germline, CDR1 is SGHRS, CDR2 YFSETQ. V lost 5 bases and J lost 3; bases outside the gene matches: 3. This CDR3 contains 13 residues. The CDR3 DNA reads TGCGCCAGCAGGCCTAGCGGGGTCTACGAGCAGTACTTC. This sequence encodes CASRPSGVYEQYF.

CDR3 region: CASSEPLTGVIYNEQFF. DNA of the CDR3: TGTGCCAGCAGTGAACCCTTGACAGGGGTTATCTACAATGAGCAGTTCTTC. The chain uses TRBV6-1 and TRBJ2-1, with 8 bases lining up with TRBD1. There are 17 residues in the CDR3. V shed 2 bases and J 3 bases; nucleotides not matched to a gene: 9. Germline CDR1 is MNHNS and CDR2 is SASEGT.

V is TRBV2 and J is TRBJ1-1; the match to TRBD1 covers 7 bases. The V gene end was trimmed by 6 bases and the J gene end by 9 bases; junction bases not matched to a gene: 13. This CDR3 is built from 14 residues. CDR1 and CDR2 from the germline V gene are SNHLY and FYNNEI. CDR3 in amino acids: CASRGQTGWVKAFF. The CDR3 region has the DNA TGTGCCAGCAGGGGACAGACCGGATGGGTGAAAGCTTTCTTT.

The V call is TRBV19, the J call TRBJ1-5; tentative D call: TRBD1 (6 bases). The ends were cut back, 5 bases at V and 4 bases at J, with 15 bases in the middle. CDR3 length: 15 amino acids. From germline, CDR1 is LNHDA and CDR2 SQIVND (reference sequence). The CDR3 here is CASSATGTRNQPQHF. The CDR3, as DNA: TGTGCCAGTAGTGCGACCGGGACACGGAATCAGCCCCAGCATTTT. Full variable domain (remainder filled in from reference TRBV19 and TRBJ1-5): DGGITQSPKYLFRKEGQNVTLSCEQNLNHDAMYWYRQDPGQGLRLIYYSQIVNDFQKGDIAEGYSVSREKKESFPLTVTSAQKNPTAFYLCASSATGTRNQPQHFGDGTRLSIL.

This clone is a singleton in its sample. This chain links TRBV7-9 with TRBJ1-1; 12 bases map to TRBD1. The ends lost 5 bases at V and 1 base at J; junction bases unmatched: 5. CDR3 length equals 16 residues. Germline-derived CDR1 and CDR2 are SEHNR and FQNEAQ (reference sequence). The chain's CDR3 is CASSVGTGGGNTEAFF. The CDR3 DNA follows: TGTGCCAGCAGCGTCGGGACAGGGGGCGGGAACACTGAAGCTTTCTTT.

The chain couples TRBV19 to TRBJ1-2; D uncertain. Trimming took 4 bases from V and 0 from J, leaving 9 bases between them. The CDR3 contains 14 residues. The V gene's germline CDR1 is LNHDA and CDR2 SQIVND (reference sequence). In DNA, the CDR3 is TGTGCCAGTAGTACCCCGGCGGCTAACTATGGCTACACCTTC. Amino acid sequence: CASSTPAANYGYTF.

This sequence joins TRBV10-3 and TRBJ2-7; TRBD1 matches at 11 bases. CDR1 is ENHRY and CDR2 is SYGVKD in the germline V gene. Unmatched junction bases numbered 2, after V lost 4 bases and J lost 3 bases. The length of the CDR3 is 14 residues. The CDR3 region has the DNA TGTGCCATCAGTGCGGGACAGGGGGGCTACGAGCAGTACTTC. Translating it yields CAISAGQGGYEQYF.